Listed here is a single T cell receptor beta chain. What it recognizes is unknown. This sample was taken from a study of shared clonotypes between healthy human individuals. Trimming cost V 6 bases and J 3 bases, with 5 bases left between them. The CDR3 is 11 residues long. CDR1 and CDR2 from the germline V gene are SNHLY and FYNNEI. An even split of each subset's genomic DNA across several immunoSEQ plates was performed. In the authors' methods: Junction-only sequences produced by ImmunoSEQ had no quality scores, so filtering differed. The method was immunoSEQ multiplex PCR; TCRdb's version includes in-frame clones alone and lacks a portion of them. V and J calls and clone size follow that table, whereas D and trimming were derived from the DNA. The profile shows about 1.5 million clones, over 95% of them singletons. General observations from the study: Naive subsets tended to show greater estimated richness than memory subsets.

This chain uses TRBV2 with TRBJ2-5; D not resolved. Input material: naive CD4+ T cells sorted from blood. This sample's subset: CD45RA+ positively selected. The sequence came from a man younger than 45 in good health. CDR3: CASRVEETQYF. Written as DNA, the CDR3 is TGTGCCAGCAGAGTTGAAGAGACCCAGTACTTC.